The T cell receptor (beta chain) described here comes from a study of read filtering for tumor transcriptome and immune sequencing. On the study more broadly: Among patients, some 17 were male and more than 11 female, aged roughly 45 to 90 (mean about 66). 8 patients were R-ISS I, more than 15 were R-ISS II, 7 were R-ISS III. Whole-study results and caveats: Dropping single-read clonotypes raised IR-seq and RNA-seq shared-clonotype correlation. Compared with RNA-seq, IR-seq gave much higher clonotype depth and reliability.

This clonotype has just a few counts. Its antigen remains unknown. The V gene's germline CDR1 is SGHDN and CDR2 FVKESK. The CDR3 has 17 amino acids. The V segment lost 0 bases and the J segment 5 bases; nucleotides outside the gene matches: 8. From about 0.4 ug of RNA, a library with molecular barcoded alpha/delta and beta/gamma adaptors was made. From the reads, TCRdb called clonotypes with MiXCR, one entry per CDR3 protein. Among about 57,000 distinct CDR3 sequences listed, 20% were seen once. The chain uses TRBV14 and TRBJ2-3, with TRBD1 identical over 10 bases. The sequenced sample consisted of a population of CD138-negative cells sorted from bone marrow. This clonotype was sampled from a donor at least 40 years old with multiple myeloma. The CDR3 loop reads CASSQDMGTGEGDTQYF. For the CDR3, the DNA is TGTGCCAGCAGCCAAGATATGGGGACAGGGGAAGGAGATACGCAGTATTTT.